This TCR beta chain was sequenced during a study of T-cell reconstitution after alpha-beta-depleted transplantation in children. Unique molecular identifiers were incorporated when the TCRbeta library was constructed. TCRdb independently ran MiXCR on the PCR reads; one entry per CDR3 protein. The sample records about 610,000 distinct CDR3 sequences, 10% being singletons. V lost 4 bases and J lost 2; bases outside the gene matches: 4. Germline assignment: CDR1 SGHDN and CDR2 FVKESK. The CDR3 extends over 16 amino acids. This TCR came from a human donor who donated a stem cell graft to a child with acute myeloid leukemia. This material consisted of PBMCs from the stem cell graft donor, taken from the stem cell graft. The chain recombines TRBV14 with TRBJ2-6, with 8 positions matching TRBD1. The CDR3, as DNA: TGTGCCAGCAGCCGGGACAGGAACCCTGGGGCCAACGTCCTGACTTTC. Protein sequence: CASSRDRNPGANVLTF. The variable domain in full, completed from reference TRBV14 and TRBJ2-6, reads EAGVTQFPSHSVIEKGQTVTLRCDPISGHDNLYWYRRVMGKEIKFLLHFVKESKQDESGMPNNRFLAERTGGTYSTLKVQPAELEDSGVYFCASSRDRNPGANVLTFGAGSRLTVL.